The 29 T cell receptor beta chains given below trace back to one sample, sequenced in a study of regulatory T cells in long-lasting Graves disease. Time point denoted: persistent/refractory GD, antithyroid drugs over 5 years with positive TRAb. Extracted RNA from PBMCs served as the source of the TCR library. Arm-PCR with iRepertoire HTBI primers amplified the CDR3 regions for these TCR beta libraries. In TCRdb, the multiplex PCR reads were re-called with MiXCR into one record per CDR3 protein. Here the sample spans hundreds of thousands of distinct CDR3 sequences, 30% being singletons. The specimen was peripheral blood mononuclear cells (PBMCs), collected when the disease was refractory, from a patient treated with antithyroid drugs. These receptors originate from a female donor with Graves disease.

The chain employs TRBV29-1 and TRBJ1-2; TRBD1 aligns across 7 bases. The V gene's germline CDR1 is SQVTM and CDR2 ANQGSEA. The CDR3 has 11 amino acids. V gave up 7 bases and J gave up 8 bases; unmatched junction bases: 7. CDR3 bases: TGCAGCGCAAATCAGGGGGAAGGCTACACCTTC. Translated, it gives CSANQGEGYTF.

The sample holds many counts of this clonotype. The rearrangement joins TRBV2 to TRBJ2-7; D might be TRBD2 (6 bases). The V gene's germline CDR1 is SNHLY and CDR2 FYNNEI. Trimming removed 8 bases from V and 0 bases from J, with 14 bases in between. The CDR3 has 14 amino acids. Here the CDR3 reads CASSRDLSSYEQYF. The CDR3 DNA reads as TGTGCCAGCTCCCGGGACTTGAGCTCCTACGAGCAGTACTTC.

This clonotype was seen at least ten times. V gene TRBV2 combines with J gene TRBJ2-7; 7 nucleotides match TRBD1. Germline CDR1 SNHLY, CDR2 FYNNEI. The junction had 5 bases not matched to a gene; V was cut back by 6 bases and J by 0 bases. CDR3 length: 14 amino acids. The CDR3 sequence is CASRGTANSYEQYF. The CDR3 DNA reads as TGTGCCAGCAGAGGGACAGCCAACTCCTACGAGCAGTACTTC.

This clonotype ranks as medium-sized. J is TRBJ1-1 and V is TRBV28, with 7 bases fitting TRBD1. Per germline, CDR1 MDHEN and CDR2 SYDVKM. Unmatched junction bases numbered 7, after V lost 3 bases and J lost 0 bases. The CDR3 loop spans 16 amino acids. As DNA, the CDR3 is TGTGCCAGCAGTTTTGACAGGGAGACGGTGAACACTGAAGCTTTCTTT. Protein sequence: CASSFDRETVNTEAFF.

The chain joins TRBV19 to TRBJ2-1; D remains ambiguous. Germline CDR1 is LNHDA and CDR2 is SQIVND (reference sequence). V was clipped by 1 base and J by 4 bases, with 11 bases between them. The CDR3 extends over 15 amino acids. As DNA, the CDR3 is TGTGCCAGTAGTATAGTGTGGGCTAGATACAATGAGCAGTTCTTC. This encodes CASSIVWARYNEQFF.

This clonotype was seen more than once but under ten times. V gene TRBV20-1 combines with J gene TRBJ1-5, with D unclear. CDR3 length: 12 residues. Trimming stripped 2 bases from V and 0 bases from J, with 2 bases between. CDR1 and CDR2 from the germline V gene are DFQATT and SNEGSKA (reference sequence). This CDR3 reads CSARNSNQPQHF. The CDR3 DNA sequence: TGCAGTGCTAGAAATAGCAATCAGCCCCAGCATTTT.

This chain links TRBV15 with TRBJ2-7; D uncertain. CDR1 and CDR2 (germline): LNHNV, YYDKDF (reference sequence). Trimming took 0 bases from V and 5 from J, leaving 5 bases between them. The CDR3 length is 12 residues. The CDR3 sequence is CATSREPHEQYF. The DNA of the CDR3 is TGTGCCACCAGCAGAGAGCCCCACGAGCAGTACTTC.

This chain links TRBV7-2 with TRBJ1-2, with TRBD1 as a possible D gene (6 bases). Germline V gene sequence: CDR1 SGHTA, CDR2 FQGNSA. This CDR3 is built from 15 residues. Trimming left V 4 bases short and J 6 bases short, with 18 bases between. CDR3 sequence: CASSSQGGGWHGYTF. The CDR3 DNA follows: TGTGCCAGCAGCTCTCAGGGTGGGGGCTGGCATGGCTACACCTTC.

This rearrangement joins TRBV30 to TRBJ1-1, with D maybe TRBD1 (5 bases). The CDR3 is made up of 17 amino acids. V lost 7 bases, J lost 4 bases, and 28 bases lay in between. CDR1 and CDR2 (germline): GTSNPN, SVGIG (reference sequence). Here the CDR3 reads CASQILRGRRESTEAFF. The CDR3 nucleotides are TGTGCCTCACAAATTTTAAGGGGACGGAGAGAGAGCACTGAAGCTTTCTTT.

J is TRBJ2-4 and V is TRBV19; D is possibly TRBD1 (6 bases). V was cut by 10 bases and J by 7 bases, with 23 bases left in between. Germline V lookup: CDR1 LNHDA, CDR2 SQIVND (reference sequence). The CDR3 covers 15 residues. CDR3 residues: CAIPTLDRFSNIQYF. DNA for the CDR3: TGTGCCATCCCGACCCTCGACAGGTTTAGTAACATTCAGTACTTC.

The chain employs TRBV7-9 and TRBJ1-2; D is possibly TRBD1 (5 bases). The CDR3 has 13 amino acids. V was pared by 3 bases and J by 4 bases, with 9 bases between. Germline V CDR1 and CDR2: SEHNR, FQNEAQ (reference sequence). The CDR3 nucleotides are TGTGCCAGCAGCTTCGGACAAACCTATGGCTACACCTTC. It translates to CASSFGQTYGYTF.

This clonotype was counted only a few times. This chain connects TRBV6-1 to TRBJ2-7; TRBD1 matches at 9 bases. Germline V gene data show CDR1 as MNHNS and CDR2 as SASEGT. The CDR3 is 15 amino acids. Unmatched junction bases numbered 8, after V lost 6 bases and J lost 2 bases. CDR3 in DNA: TGTGCCAGCAGGGGGACAGGGAGTTTGGCCTACGAGCAGTACTTC. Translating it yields CASRGTGSLAYEQYF.

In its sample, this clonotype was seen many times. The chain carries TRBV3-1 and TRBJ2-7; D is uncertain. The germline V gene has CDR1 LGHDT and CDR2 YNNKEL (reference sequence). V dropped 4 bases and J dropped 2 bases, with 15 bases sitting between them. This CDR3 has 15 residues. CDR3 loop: CASSPHLSYPYEQYF. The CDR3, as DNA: TGTGCCAGCAGCCCCCACCTGTCGTACCCCTACGAGCAGTACTTC.

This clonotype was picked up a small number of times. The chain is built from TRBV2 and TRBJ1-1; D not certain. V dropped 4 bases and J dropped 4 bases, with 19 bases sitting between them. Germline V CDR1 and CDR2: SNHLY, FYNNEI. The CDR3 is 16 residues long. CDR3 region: CASSAITLGVATEAFF. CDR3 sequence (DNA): TGTGCCAGCAGTGCAATCACCTTAGGAGTGGCCACTGAAGCTTTCTTT.

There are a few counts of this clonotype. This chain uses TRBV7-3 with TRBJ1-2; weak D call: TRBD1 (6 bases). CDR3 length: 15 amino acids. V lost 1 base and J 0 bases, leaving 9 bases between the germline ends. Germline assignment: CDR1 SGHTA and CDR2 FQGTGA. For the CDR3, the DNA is TGTGCCAGCAGCTTAAGGGGGGACACTAACTATGGCTACACCTTC. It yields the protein CASSLRGDTNYGYTF.

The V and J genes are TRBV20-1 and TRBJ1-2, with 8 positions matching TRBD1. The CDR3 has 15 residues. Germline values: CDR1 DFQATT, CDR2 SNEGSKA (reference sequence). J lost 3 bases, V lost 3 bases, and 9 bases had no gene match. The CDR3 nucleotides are TGCAGTGCTAGTGAGCCCAGGGGGCGCGACTATGGCTACACCTTC. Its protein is CSASEPRGRDYGYTF.

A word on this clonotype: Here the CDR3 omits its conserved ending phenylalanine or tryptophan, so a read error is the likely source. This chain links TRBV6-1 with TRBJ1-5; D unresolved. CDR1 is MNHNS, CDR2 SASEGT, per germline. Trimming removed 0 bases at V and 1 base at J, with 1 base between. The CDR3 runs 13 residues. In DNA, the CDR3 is TGTGCCAGCAGTGAAGCGAGCAATCAGCCCCAGCATCTT. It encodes CASSEASNQPQHL.

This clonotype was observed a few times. CDR3 nucleotides: TGCGCCAGCAGCTCCGGACAGGTTGGGCAGCCCCAGCATTTT. Protein product: CASSSGQVGQPQHF. The chain recombines TRBV5-1 with TRBJ1-5, with TRBD1 matching over 7 bases. The junction had 7 bases not matched to a gene; V was cut back by 3 bases and J by 7 bases. This CDR3 has 14 amino acids. Per germline, CDR1 SGHRS and CDR2 YFSETQ.

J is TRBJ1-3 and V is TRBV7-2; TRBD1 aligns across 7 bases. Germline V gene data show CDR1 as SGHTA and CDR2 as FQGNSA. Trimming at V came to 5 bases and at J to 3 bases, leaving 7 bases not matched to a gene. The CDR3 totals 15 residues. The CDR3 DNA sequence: TGTGCCAGCAGCCGGGACAGTATAGGTGGAAACACCATATATTTT. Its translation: CASSRDSIGGNTIYF.

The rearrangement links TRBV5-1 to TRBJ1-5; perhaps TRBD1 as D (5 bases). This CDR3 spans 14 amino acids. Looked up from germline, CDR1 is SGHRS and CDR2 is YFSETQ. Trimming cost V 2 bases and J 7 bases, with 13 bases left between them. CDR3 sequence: CASSFGAGGQPQHF. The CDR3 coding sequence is TGCGCCAGCAGCTTCGGGGCAGGAGGGCAGCCCCAGCATTTT.

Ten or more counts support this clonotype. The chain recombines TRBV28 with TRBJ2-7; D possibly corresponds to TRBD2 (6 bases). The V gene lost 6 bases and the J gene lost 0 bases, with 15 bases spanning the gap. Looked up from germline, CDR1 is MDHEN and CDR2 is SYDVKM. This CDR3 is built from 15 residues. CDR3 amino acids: CASRSARDSSYEQYF. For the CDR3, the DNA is TGTGCCAGCAGATCTGCCCGGGACTCCTCCTACGAGCAGTACTTC. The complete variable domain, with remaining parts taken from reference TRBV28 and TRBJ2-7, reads DVKVTQSSRYLVKRTGEKVFLECVQDMDHENMFWYRQDPGLGLRLIYFSYDVKMKEKGDIPEGYSVSREKKERFSLILESASTNQTSMYLCASRSARDSSYEQYFGPGTRLTVT.

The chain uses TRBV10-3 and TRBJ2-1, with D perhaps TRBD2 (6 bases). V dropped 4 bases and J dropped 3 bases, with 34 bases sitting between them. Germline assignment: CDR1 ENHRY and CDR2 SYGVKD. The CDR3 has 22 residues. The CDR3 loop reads CAISAPNCRVDLTGACYNEQFF. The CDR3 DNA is TGTGCCATCAGTGCTCCGAATTGTCGCGTCGACTTGACGGGAGCCTGCTACAATGAGCAGTTCTTC.

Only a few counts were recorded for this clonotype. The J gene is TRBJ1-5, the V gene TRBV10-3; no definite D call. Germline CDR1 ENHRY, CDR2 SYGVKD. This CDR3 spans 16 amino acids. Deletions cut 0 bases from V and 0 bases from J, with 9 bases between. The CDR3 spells CAISESVSNSNQPQHF. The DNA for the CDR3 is TGTGCCATCAGTGAGTCGGTCAGCAATAGCAATCAGCCCCAGCATTTT.

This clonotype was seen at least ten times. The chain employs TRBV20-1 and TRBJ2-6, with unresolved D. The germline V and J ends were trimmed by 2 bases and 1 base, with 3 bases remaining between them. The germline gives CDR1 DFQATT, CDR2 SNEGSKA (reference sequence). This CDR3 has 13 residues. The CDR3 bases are TGCAGTGCTAGATCATCTGGGGCCAACGTCCTGACTTTC. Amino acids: CSARSSGANVLTF.

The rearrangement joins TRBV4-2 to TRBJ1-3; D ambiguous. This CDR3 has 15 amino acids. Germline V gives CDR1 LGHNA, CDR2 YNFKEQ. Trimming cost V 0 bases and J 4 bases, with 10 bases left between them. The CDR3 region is CASSQDPGLGNTIYF. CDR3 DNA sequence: TGTGCCAGCAGCCAAGACCCGGGTCTCGGAAACACCATATATTTT.

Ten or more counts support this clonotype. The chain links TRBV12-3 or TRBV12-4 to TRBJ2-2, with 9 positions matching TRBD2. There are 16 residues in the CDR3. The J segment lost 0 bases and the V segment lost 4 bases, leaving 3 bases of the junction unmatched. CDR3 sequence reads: CASSWGLAPNTGELFF. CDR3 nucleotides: TGTGCCAGCAGTTGGGGACTAGCACCGAACACCGGGGAGCTGTTTTTT.

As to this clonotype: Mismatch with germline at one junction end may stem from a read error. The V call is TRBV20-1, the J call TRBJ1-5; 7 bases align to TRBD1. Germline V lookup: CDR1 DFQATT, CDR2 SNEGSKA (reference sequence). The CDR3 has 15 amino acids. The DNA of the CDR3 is TGCAGTGCTCGAACGGGACAGTATAGCAATCGGCCCCAGCATTTT. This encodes CSARTGQYSNRPQHF.

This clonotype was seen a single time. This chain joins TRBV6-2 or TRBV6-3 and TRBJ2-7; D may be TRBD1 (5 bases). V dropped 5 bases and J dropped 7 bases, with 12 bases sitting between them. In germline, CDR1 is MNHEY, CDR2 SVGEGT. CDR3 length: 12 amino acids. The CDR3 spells CASSKPGREQYF. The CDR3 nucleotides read TGTGCCAGCAGTAAACCAGGGCGAGAGCAGTACTTC.

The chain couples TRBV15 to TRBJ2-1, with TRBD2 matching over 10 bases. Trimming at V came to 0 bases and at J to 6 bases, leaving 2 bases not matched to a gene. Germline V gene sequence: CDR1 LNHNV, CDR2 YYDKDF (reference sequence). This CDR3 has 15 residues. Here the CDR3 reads CATSRDLAGANEQFF. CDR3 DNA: TGTGCCACCAGCAGAGATCTAGCGGGAGCCAATGAGCAGTTCTTC.